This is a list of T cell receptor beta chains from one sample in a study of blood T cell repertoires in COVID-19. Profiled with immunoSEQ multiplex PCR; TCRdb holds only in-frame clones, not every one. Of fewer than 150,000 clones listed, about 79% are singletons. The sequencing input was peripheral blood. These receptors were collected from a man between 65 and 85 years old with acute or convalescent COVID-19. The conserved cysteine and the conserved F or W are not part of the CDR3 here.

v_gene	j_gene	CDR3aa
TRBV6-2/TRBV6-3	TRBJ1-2	ASSYSMAGEYGYT
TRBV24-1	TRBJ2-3	ATSVASTDTQY
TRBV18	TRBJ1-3	ASSPTGGTGNTIY
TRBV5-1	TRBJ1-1	ASSLALRAVSDTEAF
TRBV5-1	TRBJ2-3	ASSSSGVDTQY
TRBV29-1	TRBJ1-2	SVGQGDYYGYT
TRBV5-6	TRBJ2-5	ASSLTPSQETQY
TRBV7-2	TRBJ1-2	ASSPQGVGYT
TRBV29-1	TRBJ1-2	SVEGRDWGYT
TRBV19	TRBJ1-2	ASSPDRIWDRVNNYGYT
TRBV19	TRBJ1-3	ASSTLQGDTIY
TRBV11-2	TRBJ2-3	ASSLVLAGDDTQY
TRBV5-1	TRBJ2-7	ASRSDTSSSYEQY
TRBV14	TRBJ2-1	ASSQDRGPRGEQF
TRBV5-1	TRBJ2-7	ASSLDRREYEQY
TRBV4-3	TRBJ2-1	ASSQDIAGGRREQF
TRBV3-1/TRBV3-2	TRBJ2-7	ASSHYRDRLEQY
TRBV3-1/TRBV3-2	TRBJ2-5	ASSHSSWGLETQY
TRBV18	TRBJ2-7	ASSPASRDEQY
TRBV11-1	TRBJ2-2	ASSLTGGATGELF
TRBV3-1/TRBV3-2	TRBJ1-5	ASSQGAVQPQH
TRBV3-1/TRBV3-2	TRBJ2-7	ASSQRTGPGYEQY
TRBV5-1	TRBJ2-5	ASSLGRGARAQY
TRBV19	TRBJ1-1	ASILRGWDTEAF
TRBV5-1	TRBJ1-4	ASSPGQGREKLF
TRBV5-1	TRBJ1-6	ASSFGSSDALH
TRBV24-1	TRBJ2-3	ATSDPSPSGGARDTQY